The 30 T cell receptor beta chains presented below share a single source sample, sequenced in a study of T cell repertoires in aging, cancer and after chemotherapy. TCR beta rearrangements were amplified from peripheral blood genomic DNA. Rearranged V-D-J TRB sequences were amplified with a mixed TRB-A/B primer pool. TCRdb reanalysed the multiplex PCR reads using MiXCR and keeps one entry per CDR3 protein. Among approximately 2,000 distinct CDR3 sequences, under 40% were seen once, and the ten largest hold 40% to 55%. The sequencing sample was made of blood. The receptors originated from a human donor with a blood cancer.

The CDR3 DNA is TGTGCCAGCACCCCTTCGTTTGGAGACGGTGAAGCTTTCTTT. Protein: CASTPSFGDGEAFF. The chain joins TRBV12-3 or TRBV12-4 to TRBJ1-1; D gene uncertain. With 7 bases removed from V and 7 bases from J, the gap between germline ends came to 19 bases. CDR3 length: 14 amino acids.

V is TRBV5-1 and J is TRBJ2-3; 8 bases agree with TRBD1. J gave up 1 base and V 0 bases, and 7 bases lay outside the gene matches. The CDR3 contains 17 residues. Germline CDR1 SGHRS, CDR2 YFSETQ. CDR3 residues: CASSLASPGQGTDTQYF. The CDR3 nucleotides are TGCGCCAGCAGCTTGGCCTCACCGGGACAGGGCACAGATACGCAGTATTTT.

This clonotype was recorded only once. The chain has TRBV6-1 and TRBJ2-5; 9 bases are shared with TRBD2. The germline gives CDR1 MNHNS, CDR2 SASEGT. CDR3 length: 14 residues. The V and J ends lost 6 bases and 3 bases, in that order; junction bases with no gene match: 5. The CDR3 nucleotides are TGTGCCAGCAGCCTAGCGGGACTAGAAGAGACCCAGTACTTC. It encodes CASSLAGLEETQYF.

V is TRBV27 and J is TRBJ1-2; unclear D gene. Looked up from germline, CDR1 is MNHEY and CDR2 is SMNVEV (reference sequence). V lost 2 bases to trimming and J lost 4 bases, with 8 bases between them. The CDR3 contains 13 residues. The CDR3 coding sequence is TGTGCCAGCAGTTTAGGGGAGCTCTATGGCTACACCTTC. Its protein product is CASSLGELYGYTF.

The V call is TRBV6-5, the J call TRBJ1-1; D is unclear. This CDR3 has 14 amino acids. V was shortened by 6 bases and J by 1 base, with 12 bases between the two germline ends. The germline CDR1 and CDR2 sequences are MNHEY and SVGAGI. The CDR3 is CASSFEQTNTEAFF. Here the CDR3 DNA reads TGTGCCAGCAGCTTCGAACAGACGAACACTGAAGCTTTCTTT.

V gene TRBV7-6 combines with J gene TRBJ2-2; TRBD1 might be the D (5 bases). The ends were cut back, 5 bases at V and 7 bases at J, with 8 bases in the middle. CDR3 size: 12 residues. Germline V gene lookup returns CDR1 SGHVS and CDR2 FNYEAQ. The CDR3, as DNA: TGTGCCAGCAGCCCAGGACACGGGGAGCTGTTTTTT. Its protein is CASSPGHGELFF.

This clonotype was counted a single time. The V and J genes are TRBV24-1 and TRBJ2-5; D is unresolved. V gave up 0 bases and J gave up 1 base, with 8 bases separating them. This CDR3 contains 15 residues. Germline CDR1 and CDR2: KGHDR and SFDVKD. The CDR3 is CATSDLVRTQETQYF. For the CDR3, the DNA is TGTGCCACCAGTGATTTGGTTCGGACCCAAGAGACCCAGTACTTC.

Relative to its sample, this clonotype is medium-sized. The CDR3 region is CASSLDDRPQETQYF. CDR3 nucleotide sequence: TGTGCCAGCAGCTTGGATGACAGGCCACAAGAGACCCAGTACTTC. This chain joins TRBV5-4 and TRBJ2-5; D is possibly TRBD1 (6 bases). Germline-derived CDR1 and CDR2 are SGHNT and YYREEE (reference sequence). CDR3 size: 15 residues. The V and J ends lost 0 bases and 2 bases respectively, with 11 bases between them.

In its sample, this clonotype was seen a few times. V usage is TRBV6-5 and J usage is TRBJ2-2; either TRBD1 or TRBD2 may supply D (5 bases each). The CDR3 has 17 amino acids. CDR1 is MNHEY and CDR2 is SVGAGI in the germline V gene. Trimming pared 2 bases from V and 5 bases from J, leaving 18 bases between. In DNA form, the CDR3 reads TGTGCCAGCAGTTACGATACGCAGGGAGAACATACCGGGGAGCTGTTTTTT. Protein sequence: CASSYDTQGEHTGELFF.

Relative to its sample, this clonotype is large. The chain joins TRBV29-1 to TRBJ2-1, with no clear D. Deletions cut 4 bases from V and 9 bases from J, with 10 bases between. Germline lookup yields CDR1 SQVTM and CDR2 ANQGSEA. The CDR3 contains 11 residues. Here the CDR3 DNA reads TGCAGCGTTGGTTCAGAAGGTGAGCAGTTCTTC. This encodes CSVGSEGEQFF.

By share, this clonotype counts as large. The J gene is TRBJ2-1, the V gene TRBV19; 11 bases fit TRBD2. Trimming removed 6 bases from V and 4 bases from J; junction bases left unmatched: 8. The CDR3 spans 16 residues. CDR1 and CDR2 from the germline V gene are LNHDA and SQIVND (reference sequence). CDR3 loop: CASRPRRTSGYNEQFF. Written as DNA, the CDR3 is TGTGCCAGTAGGCCTCGAAGGACTAGCGGGTACAATGAGCAGTTCTTC.

Judged by abundance, this clonotype is medium-sized. The V and J genes are TRBV5-4 and TRBJ2-3; 9 bases agree with TRBD1. This CDR3 is 12 amino acids long. V gave up 4 bases and J gave up 13 bases; unmatched junction bases: 7. Per the germline V gene, CDR1 is SGHNT and CDR2 is YYREEE (reference sequence). The CDR3 protein is CASSLNRDREYF. CDR3 nucleotide sequence: TGTGCCAGCAGCCTAAACCGGGACAGGGAGTATTTT.

The chain uses TRBV19 and TRBJ1-1; D gene uncertain. Germline-derived CDR1 and CDR2 are LNHDA and SQIVND (reference sequence). Deletions cut 7 bases from V and 3 bases from J, with 12 bases between. This CDR3 has 13 residues. The CDR3 bases are TGTGCCAGTATCCGGACGGTATACACTGAAGCTTTCTTT. Its protein product is CASIRTVYTEAFF. Supplemented by reference TRBV19 and TRBJ1-1, the full variable domain reads DGGITQSPKYLFRKEGQNVTLSCEQNLNHDAMYWYRQDPGQGLRLIYYSQIVNDFQKGDIAEGYSVSREKKESFPLTVTSAQKNPTAFYLCASIRTVYTEAFFGQGTRLTVV.

The V and J genes are TRBV28 and TRBJ1-2; D not resolved. In germline, CDR1 is MDHEN, CDR2 SYDVKM. The CDR3 length is 12 residues. V was shortened by 9 bases and J by 3 bases, with 11 bases between the two germline ends. In nucleotides, the CDR3 is TGTGCCAGTGCGCCCGGTGACTATGGCTACACCTTC. Amino acids: CASAPGDYGYTF.

The chain uses TRBV6-5 and TRBJ1-2; TRBD1 might be the D (5 bases). Trimming stripped 2 bases from V and 3 bases from J, with 34 bases between. The CDR3 extends over 22 amino acids. Germline CDR1 reads MNHEY; CDR2 reads SVGAGI. The CDR3 DNA reads as TGTGCCAGCAGTTACCGCGGGGAGGGTTTATTAGGGGATAAGACCCGGTACTATGGCTACACCTTC. This gives the protein CASSYRGEGLLGDKTRYYGYTF.

V gene TRBV5-5 combines with J gene TRBJ1-3; D not certain. Germline V gene data show CDR1 as SGHKS and CDR2 as YYEKEE (reference sequence). The CDR3 totals 16 residues. The ends were cut back, 0 bases at V and 0 bases at J, with 10 bases in the middle. The CDR3 DNA sequence: TGTGCCAGCAGCTTGGGGAGACGCTTCTCTGGAAACACCATATATTTT. Encoded protein: CASSLGRRFSGNTIYF.

The chain is built from TRBV19 and TRBJ2-7; D possibly matches TRBD1 or TRBD2 (6 bases each). There are 15 residues in the CDR3. Germline-derived CDR1 and CDR2 are LNHDA and SQIVND (reference sequence). Trimming pared 3 bases from V and 3 bases from J, leaving 15 bases between. In DNA form, the CDR3 reads TGTGCCAGTAGTATGGAGAGGGGGGTTGGCTACGAGCAGTACTTC. Translation gives CASSMERGVGYEQYF.

This clonotype is large. The rearrangement joins TRBV30 to TRBJ2-6; 8 bases agree with TRBD2. This CDR3 spans 17 amino acids. The trim removed 0 bases at V and 3 bases at J, leaving 7 bases unmatched. Germline CDR1 reads GTSNPN; CDR2 reads SVGIG (reference sequence). The CDR3 reads CAWSVSGGGRGANVLTF. The CDR3 nucleotides are TGTGCCTGGAGTGTGTCGGGGGGGGGCCGTGGGGCCAACGTCCTGACTTTC.

J is TRBJ2-3 and V is TRBV19; D call uncertain. Per the germline V gene, CDR1 is LNHDA and CDR2 is SQIVND (reference sequence). Trimming removed 5 bases from V and 0 bases from J, with 18 bases in between. The CDR3 has 17 amino acids. The CDR3 here is CASSPPRRRNSTDTQYF. The CDR3 nucleotides read TGTGCCAGTAGTCCTCCCCGAAGACGGAATAGCACAGATACGCAGTATTTT.

V usage is TRBV18 and J usage is TRBJ1-1; a weak D match, TRBD1 (5 bases). The CDR3 totals 14 residues. Germline V lookup: CDR1 KGHSH, CDR2 LQKENI. V was clipped by 2 bases and J by 4 bases, with 11 bases between them. The DNA of the CDR3 is TGTGCCAGCTCACCAGGGGCGGATAGCACTGAAGCTTTCTTT. Amino acids: CASSPGADSTEAFF.

The V call is TRBV6-2 or TRBV6-3, the J call TRBJ1-5, with 9 bases matching TRBD1. V shed 6 bases, J shed 0 bases, and the junction held 6 bases outside the gene matches. Germline lookup yields CDR1 MNHEY and CDR2 SVGEGT. This CDR3 spans 16 amino acids. CDR3 in DNA: TGTGCCAGCAGACCTCAGACAGGGGGTAGCAATCAGCCCCAGCATTTT. Residues: CASRPQTGGSNQPQHF.

The chain joins TRBV27 to TRBJ2-1; D may correspond to TRBD1 or TRBD2 (5 bases each). The CDR3 sequence is 14 residues long. V lost 1 base, J lost 6 bases, and 10 bases lay in between. The V gene's germline CDR1 is MNHEY and CDR2 SMNVEV (reference sequence). Here the CDR3 reads CASSLWGKVNEQFF. The CDR3 DNA reads TGTGCCAGCAGTTTATGGGGGAAGGTCAATGAGCAGTTCTTC.

This chain connects TRBV6-1 to TRBJ2-3; perhaps TRBD2 as D (7 bases). This CDR3 is built from 14 residues. V was trimmed by 10 bases and J by 0 bases, leaving 14 bases between them. Germline V gene lookup returns CDR1 MNHNS and CDR2 SASEGT. The CDR3 sequence is CAIKEGGSTDTQYF. CDR3 DNA sequence: TGTGCCATCAAGGAGGGGGGGAGCACAGATACGCAGTATTTT.

The rearrangement joins TRBV10-3 to TRBJ1-5; D is perhaps TRBD1 (6 bases). The V end lost 6 bases, the J end lost 3 bases, and 15 bases lay between the germline ends. The CDR3 is 15 residues long. CDR1 is ENHRY, CDR2 SYGVKD, per germline. CDR3 sequence reads: CAIRPSDRDNQPQHF. In DNA, the CDR3 is TGTGCCATCAGGCCATCGGACAGAGACAATCAGCCCCAGCATTTT.

The genes are TRBV19 and TRBJ1-5; maybe TRBD1 (6 bases). The germline gives CDR1 LNHDA, CDR2 SQIVND (reference sequence). Trimming took off 5 bases at V and 2 bases at J, with 13 bases between the two ends. This CDR3 contains 15 residues. CDR3 sequence reads: CASSSRGSGNQPQHF. The CDR3 nucleotides read TGTGCCAGTAGTTCCAGGGGTTCTGGCAATCAGCCCCAGCATTTT.

The rearrangement links TRBV28 to TRBJ2-3, with D unclear. The CDR3 runs to 15 residues. Per the germline V gene, CDR1 is MDHEN and CDR2 is SYDVKM. V dropped 5 bases and J dropped 2 bases, with 14 bases sitting between them. Here the CDR3 DNA reads TGTGCCAGCAGTGCCCCAGATGCCCTCACAGATACGCAGTATTTT. Translated: CASSAPDALTDTQYF.

The CDR3 protein is CASSSLGALEQYF. The CDR3, as DNA: TGTGCCAGCAGCTCGCTGGGGGCCCTCGAGCAGTACTTC. V gene TRBV7-6 combines with J gene TRBJ2-7, with D perhaps matching TRBD1 (6 bases). V was clipped by 4 bases and J by 6 bases, with 13 bases between them. The CDR3 covers 13 residues. The V gene's germline CDR1 is SGHVS and CDR2 FNYEAQ.

This clonotype was seen a few times. The chain is built from TRBV5-5 and TRBJ2-5, with a tentative D call TRBD1 (6 bases). The germline gives CDR1 SGHKS, CDR2 YYEKEE (reference sequence). The CDR3 consists of 15 residues. Trimming stripped 8 bases from V and 5 bases from J, with 22 bases between. CDR3 coding DNA: TGTGCCAGTACCCCTGGTCGGACAGCATGGGAGACCCAGTACTTC. Its protein product is CASTPGRTAWETQYF.

This clonotype has more than one count but fewer than ten. The chain is built from TRBV6-1 and TRBJ1-1; 7 nucleotides agree with TRBD1. This CDR3 comprises 18 residues. Trimming cost V 6 bases and J 0 bases; bases outside gene matches: 16. In germline, CDR1 is MNHNS, CDR2 SASEGT. This chain's CDR3 is CASSLGTAGAMMNTEAFF. The CDR3 region has the DNA TGTGCCAGCAGCCTCGGGACAGCCGGGGCGATGATGAACACTGAAGCTTTCTTT.

In its sample, this clonotype is hyperexpanded. The chain has TRBV27 and TRBJ2-1; a possible D gene is TRBD1 (5 bases). Germline lookup yields CDR1 MNHEY and CDR2 SMNVEV (reference sequence). CDR3 length equals 13 residues. V lost 4 bases, J lost 4 bases, and 8 bases lay in between. In DNA form, the CDR3 reads TGTGCCAGCAGTTCGACAGCTTACAATGAGCAGTTCTTC. This codes for CASSSTAYNEQFF.